The 18 T cell receptor beta chains presented below share a single source sample, sequenced in a study of T cell responses to AZD1222 COVID-19 vaccine (dated by TCRdb to about 2021). What the time point label conveys for this sample: baseline before first vaccination. Libraries were made using the immunoSEQ multiplex PCR assay. TCRdb limited this immuneACCESS table to in-frame rearrangements with V and J called. A share of clones is missing; checked studies link under half to unresolved V genes, and the rest is unexplained. This sample has 90,000 to 120,000 clones in its table, and 92% of those were observed once. The top ten constitute about 1.2% of the sample. This material consisted of peripheral blood, taken on day 0 of AZD1222 vaccination. All receptors derive from an adult in good health.

The chain recombines TRBV3-1 (or the pseudogene TRBV3-2) with TRBJ1-2; no definite D call. V shed 1 base and J shed 7 bases, with 19 bases lying between them. This CDR3 comprises 16 residues. The germline V gene encodes CDR1 LGHDT and CDR2 YNNKEL (reference sequence). CDR3 region: CASSQGAGVGRSGYTF. The CDR3 DNA reads TGTGCCAGCAGCCAAGGAGCGGGCGTCGGGCGGTCTGGCTACACCTTC.

The chain recombines TRBV15 with TRBJ2-3; maybe TRBD2 (6 bases). CDR1 and CDR2 from the germline V gene are LNHNV and YYDKDF (reference sequence). V was pared by 1 base and J by 1 base, with 9 bases between. CDR3 length: 15 residues. CDR3 residues: CATSRAGGGTDTQYF. The CDR3 coding sequence is TGTGCCACCAGCAGAGCTGGCGGGGGCACAGATACGCAGTATTTT. Based on the CDR3 plus reference TRBV15 and TRBJ2-3, the full variable domain is DAMVIQNPRYQVTQFGKPVTLSCSQTLNHNVMYWYQQKSSQAPKLLFHYYDKDFNNEADTPDNFQSRRPNTSFCFLDIRSPGLGDTAMYLCATSRAGGGTDTQYFGPGTRLTVL.

The chain joins TRBV12-5 to TRBJ1-2; D is perhaps TRBD1 (5 bases). Trimming took off 2 bases at V and 1 base at J, with 14 bases between the two ends. The CDR3 loop spans 16 amino acids. CDR1 is LGHNT, CDR2 FRNRAP, per germline. The CDR3 loop reads CASGLTGHLNNYGYTF. CDR3 DNA: TGTGCTAGTGGTTTGACCGGACACCTTAATAACTATGGCTACACCTTC.

V and J are TRBV9 and TRBJ1-3; weak D call: TRBD1 (6 bases). CDR3 size: 14 residues. Germline V gives CDR1 SGDLS, CDR2 YYNGEE. Deletions cut 6 bases from V and 0 bases from J, with 10 bases between. CDR3 nucleotides: TGTGCCAGCACCACAGGGTACTCTGGAAACACCATATATTTT. As protein: CASTTGYSGNTIYF.

The chain carries TRBV6-5 and TRBJ2-3, with D possibly being TRBD2 (6 bases). V dropped 2 bases and J dropped 0 bases, with 12 bases sitting between them. Per germline, CDR1 MNHEY and CDR2 SVGAGI. This CDR3 is built from 16 residues. The CDR3 DNA reads TGTGCCAGCAGTTACGTTAGCGGAGCCAGCACAGATACGCAGTATTTT. The encoded protein is CASSYVSGASTDTQYF.

The chain's CDR3 is CASSDGGKSNQPQHF. The CDR3 DNA sequence: TGTGCCAGCAGTGATGGGGGGAAAAGCAATCAGCCCCAGCATTTT. The chain links TRBV6-1 to TRBJ1-5; tentatively, D is TRBD1 (5 bases). CDR1 and CDR2 from the germline V gene are MNHNS and SASEGT. V was clipped by 3 bases and J by 1 base, with 10 bases between them. This CDR3 region has 15 residues.

The V gene is TRBV4-3, the J gene TRBJ1-1; D is perhaps TRBD1 (5 bases). There are 15 residues in the CDR3. Germline V lookup: CDR1 LGHNA, CDR2 YSLEER. Trimming left V 0 bases short and J 0 bases short, with 8 bases between. CDR3 residues: CASSQDLDMNTEAFF. DNA of the CDR3: TGCGCCAGCAGCCAAGATCTGGACATGAACACTGAAGCTTTCTTT.

This chain connects TRBV7-2 to TRBJ1-2, with D perhaps TRBD1 (6 bases). The length of the CDR3 is 16 residues. From germline, CDR1 is SGHTA and CDR2 FQGNSA. V lost 6 bases and J 8 bases, leaving 25 bases between the germline ends. The CDR3 is CASRRESGSRQGGYTF. DNA of the CDR3: TGTGCCAGCAGGAGAGAGAGCGGTTCTCGCCAGGGGGGCTACACCTTC.

In DNA form, the CDR3 reads TGTGCCATCGGGCAGGGAAAGAGGACCATATATTTT. Translation: CAIGQGKRTIYF. The V and J genes are TRBV10-3 and TRBJ1-3; a possible D gene is TRBD1 (5 bases). The germline V gene has CDR1 ENHRY and CDR2 SYGVKD. V lost 8 bases and J 10 bases, leaving 15 bases between the germline ends. This CDR3 region has 12 residues.

V gene TRBV18 combines with J gene TRBJ1-3; D uncertain. This CDR3 has 11 amino acids. CDR1 is KGHSH and CDR2 is LQKENI in the germline V gene. Deletions cut 5 bases from V and 6 bases from J, with 5 bases between. The chain's CDR3 is CASSAENTIYF. The CDR3 bases are TGTGCCAGCTCAGCGGAAAACACCATATATTTT.

The rearrangement joins TRBV12-3 or TRBV12-4 to TRBJ2-7; D possibly uses TRBD1 or TRBD2 (5 bases each). This CDR3 region has 12 residues. V was shortened by 6 bases and J by 2 bases, with 8 bases between the two germline ends. CDR3 nucleotides: TGTGCCAGCAGACGGGACCCCTACGAGCAGTACTTC. Translating gives CASRRDPYEQYF.

The rearrangement joins TRBV5-1 to TRBJ2-1; no reliable D call. CDR3 length equals 15 residues. CDR1 and CDR2 from the germline V gene are SGHRS and YFSETQ. The V end lost 4 bases, the J end lost 4 bases, and 15 bases lay between the germline ends. DNA for the CDR3: TGCGCCAGCAGCCCTGGGCCAGGTACTTACAATGAGCAGTTCTTC. This encodes CASSPGPGTYNEQFF.

This chain joins TRBV6-2 or TRBV6-3 and TRBJ1-6, with 8 bases aligning to TRBD1. The CDR3 loop spans 16 amino acids. Unmatched junction bases numbered 11, after V lost 6 bases and J lost 7 bases. Looked up from germline, CDR1 is MNHEY and CDR2 is SVGEGT. The CDR3 nucleotides read TGTGCCAGCAGCCTACGGACAGGGACTTGGAATTCACCCCTCCACTTT. Protein sequence: CASSLRTGTWNSPLHF.

This chain uses TRBV30 with TRBJ1-1; unclear D gene. The CDR3 length is 14 residues. Germline CDR1 GTSNPN, CDR2 SVGIG (reference sequence). Trimming took 5 bases from V and 5 from J, leaving 18 bases between them. Here the CDR3 reads CAWGAGFRRTEAFF. The CDR3 DNA is TGTGCCTGGGGCGCGGGGTTCCGGCGGACTGAAGCTTTCTTT.

This clone was seen only once. This rearrangement joins TRBV6-1 to TRBJ1-5; the D is unclear. Germline CDR1 reads MNHNS; CDR2 reads SASEGT. This CDR3 comprises 15 residues. Trimming pared 2 bases from V and 3 bases from J, leaving 11 bases between. CDR3: CASSELGNNNQPQHF. The CDR3 DNA is TGTGCCAGCAGTGAATTGGGCAACAACAATCAGCCCCAGCATTTT.

The V and J genes are TRBV15 and TRBJ1-2, with a weak D call TRBD1 (6 bases). The V and J ends lost 5 bases and 2 bases respectively, with 15 bases between them. Per germline, CDR1 LNHNV and CDR2 YYDKDF (reference sequence). This CDR3 spans 15 amino acids. CDR3 coding DNA: TGTGCCACCAGCCTATTGTTGGGGGCGAACTATGGCTACACCTTC. This sequence encodes CATSLLLGANYGYTF.

CDR3 residues: CASSVGTSGTDTQYF. The DNA for the CDR3 is TGTGCCAGCAGCGTGGGGACTAGCGGGACAGATACGCAGTATTTT. V is TRBV9 and J is TRBJ2-3; 12 bases align to TRBD2. CDR1 and CDR2 from the germline V gene are SGDLS and YYNGEE. This CDR3 comprises 15 residues. The V segment lost 2 bases and the J segment 3 bases; nucleotides outside the gene matches: 1.

This chain connects TRBV27 to TRBJ2-2, with 10 positions matching TRBD1. The germline CDR1 and CDR2 sequences are MNHEY and SMNVEV (reference sequence). The junction had 5 bases not matched to a gene; V was cut back by 5 bases and J by 5 bases. This CDR3 is 15 amino acids long. The CDR3 sequence: CASSRPGQGTGELFF. DNA for the CDR3: TGTGCCAGCAGTCGACCGGGACAGGGGACCGGGGAGCTGTTTTTT.